These T cell receptor beta chains were read from a single sample in a study of cytomegalovirus exposure and HLA in healthy donors. Libraries were prepared by immunoSEQ multiplex PCR; TCRdb keeps only in-frame clonotypes and omits some of them. In the table there are more than 80,000 clones, 81% of which are singletons. Input material: PBMCs. The receptor source for this set is a girl aged 2-15 years in good health and CMV-seropositive. Both conserved end residues are part of each CDR3. The order of the fields is D gene, J gene, clone size, V gene, CDR3 length, CDR3 protein, CDR3 DNA. A D gene is named only where the DNA matches it firmly. Clone size is stated in some rows and not others, as once, few, many or a class when expanded.

-,TRBJ1-5,once,TRBV28,15,CASSLPELRQEPQHF,TGTGCCAGCAGTCTACCAGAACTACGACAGGAGCCCCAGCATTTT
-,TRBJ1-1,-,TRBV5-3,11,CARSGVKVAFF,TGTGCCAGAAGCGGAGTAAAAGTAGCTTTCTTT
-,TRBJ1-1,once,TRBV27,14,CASRAGGGMPEAFF,TGTGCCAGCCGGGCGGGGGGAGGGATGCCTGAAGCTTTCTTT
-,TRBJ2-7,once,TRBV25-1,14,CASSQGEGSYEQYF,TGTGCCAGCAGCCAGGGTGAAGGGTCTTACGAGCAGTACTTC
TRBD1,TRBJ2-2,-,TRBV27,13,CASRNRGHGELFF,TGTGCCAGCAGAAACAGGGGGCACGGGGAGCTGTTTTTT
-,TRBJ2-1,-,TRBV27,12,CASTGSRWEQFF,TGTGCCAGCACGGGGAGCCGCTGGGAGCAGTTCTTC
TRBD1,TRBJ1-4,few,TRBV28,15,CASSAPGGGYEKLFF,TGTGCCAGCAGTGCCCCAGGGGGCGGGTATGAAAAACTGTTTTTT
TRBD1,TRBJ1-2,-,TRBV5-1,14,CASSLGTGIYGYTF,TGCGCCAGCAGCTTGGGGACAGGCATTTATGGCTACACCTTC
-,TRBJ1-2,-,TRBV18,13,CASSPQGSGGYTF,TGTGCCAGCTCACCCCAGGGGTCGGGTGGCTACACCTTC
-,TRBJ2-2,once,TRBV27,17,CASSFWVGTSSPGELFF,TGTGCCAGCAGTTTTTGGGTGGGCACCTCGAGTCCCGGGGAGCTGTTTTTT
-,TRBJ2-7,-,TRBV6-6,15,CASSVGTRVAYEQYF,TGTGCCAGCAGTGTCGGGACAAGGGTCGCCTACGAGCAGTACTTC
TRBD1,TRBJ1-2,-,TRBV25-1,13,CASSVRDRGGYTF,TGTGCCAGCAGTGTCCGGGACAGGGGAGGCTACACCTTC
-,TRBJ1-5,once,TRBV7-2,14,CASSLSVSNQPQHF,TGTGCCAGCAGCTTAAGCGTTAGCAATCAGCCCCAGCATTTT
-,TRBJ1-1,once,TRBV5-6,14,CASSWGLTNTEAFF,TGTGCCAGCAGCTGGGGACTGACGAACACTGAAGCTTTCTTT
TRBD1,TRBJ2-7,-,TRBV11-3,14,CASGLQGGIGEQYF,TGTGCCAGCGGCCTACAGGGGGGAATCGGAGAGCAGTACTTC
-,TRBJ2-1,-,TRBV18,17,CASSPSLGSRSYNEQFF,TGTGCCAGCTCACCATCATTGGGGAGTAGGTCCTACAATGAGCAGTTCTTC
TRBD1,TRBJ1-3,-,TRBV18,20,CASSPPAGQGFYSSGNTIYF,TGTGCCAGCTCACCACCGGCGGGACAGGGGTTCTATTCCTCTGGAAACACCATATATTTT
TRBD2,TRBJ2-7,-,TRBV9,17,CASSPEAGTSGSYEQYF,TGTGCCAGCAGCCCAGAGGCCGGGACTAGCGGCAGCTACGAGCAGTACTTC
TRBD1,TRBJ1-4,-,TRBV28,14,CASSLTGTNEKLFF,TGTGCCAGCAGTCTGACAGGGACTAATGAAAAACTGTTTTTT
-,TRBJ2-5,-,TRBV2,14,CASSVQGTTETQYF,TGTGCCAGCAGTGTTCAGGGAACTACGGAGACCCAGTACTTC
TRBD2,TRBJ2-5,-,TRBV9,18,CASTLTGGGTLNQETQYF,TGTGCCAGCACCCTAACCGGGGGGGGGACCCTAAATCAAGAGACCCAGTACTTC
TRBD2,TRBJ2-2,-,TRBV28,16,CASSDSGRENTGELFF,TGTGCCAGCAGTGATAGCGGGAGGGAGAACACCGGGGAGCTGTTTTTT
-,TRBJ1-2,-,TRBV4-1,16,CASSRLSRVRRPGYTF,TGCGCCAGCAGCCGGCTGAGCCGGGTCAGAAGACCAGGCTACACCTTC
TRBD2,TRBJ2-3,-,TRBV7-9,16,CASSVGTSGLGDTQYF,TGTGCCAGCAGCGTCGGGACTAGCGGGTTGGGAGATACGCAGTATTTT
TRBD2,TRBJ2-7,-,TRBV7-2,16,CASSLMPSGRYYEQYF,TGTGCCAGCAGCCTCATGCCTAGCGGGAGGTACTACGAGCAGTACTTC
-,TRBJ2-2,-,TRBV7-9,14,CATPPRGRTGELFF,TGTGCCACCCCCCCCAGGGGACGCACCGGGGAGCTGTTTTTT
-,TRBJ2-7,-,TRBV4-1,15,CASSQARTKDYEQYF,TGCGCCAGCAGCCAAGCCAGGACAAAGGACTACGAGCAGTACTTC
-,TRBJ2-7,-,TRBV4-3,14,CASSLSESRDEQYF,TGCGCCAGCAGCCTATCGGAATCTCGGGACGAGCAGTACTTC
-,TRBJ2-7,-,TRBV5-4,14,CASSLSASVDEQYF,TGTGCCAGCAGCTTGTCGGCTAGCGTAGACGAGCAGTACTTC
TRBD1,TRBJ1-4,once,TRBV4-2,14,CASSRDRLNEKLFF,TGTGCCAGCAGCCGGGACAGATTAAATGAAAAACTGTTTTTT
-,TRBJ1-4,-,TRBV29-1,13,CSAFSGEEEKLFF,TGCAGCGCCTTCTCCGGGGAGGAGGAAAAACTGTTTTTT
-,TRBJ2-2,few,TRBV4-1,15,CASSQYAGSTGELFF,TGCGCCAGCAGCCAGTATGCGGGGTCCACCGGGGAGCTGTTTTTT
-,TRBJ1-2,once,TRBV28,15,CASSFYPGLTSGYTF,TGTGCCAGCAGTTTTTATCCGGGTCTAACTAGCGGCTACACCTTC
-,TRBJ2-7,-,TRBV6-6,11,CASRISDEQYF,TGTGCCAGCAGGATCTCGGACGAGCAGTACTTC
-,TRBJ1-3,-,TRBV30,13,CAWRNRAGNTIYF,TGTGCCTGGAGAAACAGGGCCGGAAACACCATATATTTT
TRBD1,TRBJ1-1,-,TRBV28,16,CASSSFFADRATEAFF,TGTGCCAGCAGTTCGTTCTTCGCAGACAGGGCAACTGAAGCTTTCTTT
-,TRBJ2-3,-,TRBV5-8,15,CASSLLFTPTDTQYF,TGTGCCAGCAGCTTACTATTTACCCCCACAGATACGCAGTATTTT
TRBD2,TRBJ2-1,-,TRBV6-4,15,CASSHSGSVYNEQFF,TGTGCCAGCAGTCATAGCGGGAGCGTCTACAATGAGCAGTTCTTC